In its sample, the clone carrying this T cell receptor beta chain ranks as medium-sized. Its matching antigen is unknown. PCR was performed using 60 Vbeta and 13 Jbeta primers. The assay was immunoSEQ multiplex PCR, and TCRdb's table has in-frame clones only and misses some. The data contain roughly 78,000 clones, 60% to 70% of them singletons. Germline CDR1 LNHNV, CDR2 YYDKDF (reference sequence). This CDR3 is 13 amino acids long. The V and J ends lost 5 bases and 4 bases respectively, with 8 bases between them. The data belong to a study of cytomegalovirus exposure and HLA in healthy donors. Notes on the study in general: The study flagged approximately 180 TCR beta chains as cytomegalovirus-associated.

The sequence was obtained from a man younger than 45 in good health and CMV-seropositive. The rearrangement links TRBV15 to TRBJ1-4; no definite D call. What was sequenced was PBMCs. The CDR3 region has the DNA TGTGCCACCAGCGGATACAGTAATGAAAAACTGTTTTTT. Translating it yields CATSGYSNEKLFF.